The sequence of this TCR beta chain was determined in a study of blood T cell repertoires in COVID-19. The data were produced by immunoSEQ multiplex PCR, yet TCRdb's version contains in-frame clones alone and is incomplete. In the table there are 150,000 to 200,000 clones, 85% of which are singletons. The receptor comes from a human donor with acute or convalescent COVID-19. The donor label of this sample is uncertain. The source material was peripheral blood.

The CDR3 nucleotides are TGTGCCAGCACCCAAGGTCCCGGACAGGGGGCTTACGAGCAGTACTTC. Amino acid sequence: CASTQGPGQGAYEQYF. The chain joins TRBV2 to TRBJ2-7, with 11 bases lining up with TRBD1. V was pared by 7 bases and J by 4 bases, with 12 bases of the junction left unmatched. The CDR3 length is 16 residues. The germline gives CDR1 SNHLY, CDR2 FYNNEI.